The clone carrying this T cell receptor beta chain was found once. This entry is derived from a study of OX40 agonist ivuxolimab in advanced cancers. Autoimmune disease history or systemic immunosuppression disqualified patients. The method was immunoSEQ multiplex PCR; TCRdb's version includes in-frame clones alone and lacks a portion of them. In the table there are over 65,000 clones, less than 95% of which are singletons. Germline V CDR1 and CDR2: MGHRA, YSYEKL. The CDR3 covers 16 residues. The V end lost 1 base, the J end lost 1 base, and 12 bases lay between the germline ends. Material: CD4+ or CD8+ T cells sorted from blood, obtained in a trial of the OX40 agonist ivuxolimab. This chain joins TRBV4-1 and TRBJ2-3; no clear D. This clonotype was sampled from an adult with an advanced solid tumor such as melanoma, head and neck, liver or kidney cancer. CDR3 DNA: TGCGCCAGCAGCCAAGGCCCCTTGGCAGGCACAGATACGCAGTATTTT. Protein product: CASSQGPLAGTDTQYF.